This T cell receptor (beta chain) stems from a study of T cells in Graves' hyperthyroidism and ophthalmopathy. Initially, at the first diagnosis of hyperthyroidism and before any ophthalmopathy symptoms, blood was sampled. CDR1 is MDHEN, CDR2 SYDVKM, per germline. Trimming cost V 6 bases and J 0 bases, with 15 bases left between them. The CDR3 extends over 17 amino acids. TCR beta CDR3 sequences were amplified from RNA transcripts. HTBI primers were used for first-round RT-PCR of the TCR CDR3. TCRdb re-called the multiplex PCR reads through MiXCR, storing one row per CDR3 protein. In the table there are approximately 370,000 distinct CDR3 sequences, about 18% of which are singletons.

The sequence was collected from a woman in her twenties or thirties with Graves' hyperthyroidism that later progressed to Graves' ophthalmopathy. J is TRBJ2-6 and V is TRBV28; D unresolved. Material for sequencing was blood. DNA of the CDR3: TGTGCCAGCAGCTATCGGGTGAAACCCTCTGGGGCCAACGTCCTGACTTTC. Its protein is CASSYRVKPSGANVLTF.